This T cell receptor beta chain was obtained from a study of CD8 T cell repertoires and HIV-1 epitope variants. Trimming took 4 bases from V and 6 from J, leaving 19 bases between them. The CDR3 is 15 amino acids. Germline values: CDR1 SNHLY, CDR2 FYNNEI. Here immunoSEQ multiplex PCR was the method, and the copy in TCRdb shows in-frame clones only, minus some. The repertoire holds about 90,000 clones, 70% to 75% seen once, with under 30% in the top ten. The chain has TRBV2 and TRBJ2-7; the D call may be TRBD1 or TRBD2 (6 bases each). Sequencing used uncultured baseline CD8+ T cells from peripheral blood mononuclear cells (PBMCs). The receptor's source is a male donor with HIV. The CDR3: CASSGVSGEVGEQYF. The CDR3 DNA follows: TGTGCCAGCAGTGGGGTGTCAGGGGAGGTCGGCGAGCAGTACTTC.